This entry features one TCR beta chain sequence. The antigen is undetermined. These data are taken from a study of cytomegalovirus exposure and HLA in healthy donors. General study findings and limits: Using a false discovery rate of 0.05, a later analysis showed that about 16,000 TCR beta sequences were associated with HLA alleles. It has been reported that TCR beta sequences accurately predicted the HLA-A and HLA-B alleles of most subjects.

The germline CDR1 and CDR2 sequences are SEHNR and FQNEAQ (reference sequence). The germline V and J ends were trimmed by 6 bases and 1 base, with 15 bases remaining between them. The CDR3 is 15 residues long. Primers included in the PCR were 60 Vbeta and 13 Jbeta primers. How the authors handled the data: Per a later analysis, the number of unique TCR beta chains was around 80 million, of which roughly 9.9 million were shared. Method: immunoSEQ multiplex PCR; TCRdb's copy keeps in-frame clones and lacks some. The V and J calls and clone size come from that table; D and trimming were worked out from the DNA. Among some 180,000 clones, approximately 84% were seen once, and the ten largest hold 0.2% to 0.3%.

The V gene is TRBV7-9, the J gene TRBJ1-2; no definite D call. Material: PBMCs. This sequence originates from a girl under two years old in good health and CMV-seronegative. CDR3 coding DNA: TGTGCCAGCAGGGAATGGGAGGGAGATAACTATGGCTACACCTTC. This translates into CASREWEGDNYGYTF.